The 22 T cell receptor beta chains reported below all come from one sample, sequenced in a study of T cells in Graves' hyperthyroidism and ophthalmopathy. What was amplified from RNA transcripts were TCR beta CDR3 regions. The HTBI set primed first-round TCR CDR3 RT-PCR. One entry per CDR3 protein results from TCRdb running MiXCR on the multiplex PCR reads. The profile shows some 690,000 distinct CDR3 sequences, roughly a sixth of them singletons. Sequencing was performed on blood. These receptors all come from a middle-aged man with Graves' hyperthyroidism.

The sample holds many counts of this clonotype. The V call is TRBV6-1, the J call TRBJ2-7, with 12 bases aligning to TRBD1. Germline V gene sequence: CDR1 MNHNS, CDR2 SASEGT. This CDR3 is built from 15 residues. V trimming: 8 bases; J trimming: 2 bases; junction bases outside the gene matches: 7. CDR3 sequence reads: CASGGQGAHAYEQYF. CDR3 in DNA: TGTGCCAGCGGGGGACAGGGGGCCCATGCCTACGAGCAGTACTTC.

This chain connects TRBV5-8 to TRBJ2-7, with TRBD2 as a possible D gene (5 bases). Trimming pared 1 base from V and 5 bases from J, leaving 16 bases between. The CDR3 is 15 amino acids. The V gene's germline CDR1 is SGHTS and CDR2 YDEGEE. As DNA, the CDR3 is TGTGCCAGCAGCTTGTCAACTAGAGGTATCCACGAGCAGTACTTC. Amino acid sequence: CASSLSTRGIHEQYF.

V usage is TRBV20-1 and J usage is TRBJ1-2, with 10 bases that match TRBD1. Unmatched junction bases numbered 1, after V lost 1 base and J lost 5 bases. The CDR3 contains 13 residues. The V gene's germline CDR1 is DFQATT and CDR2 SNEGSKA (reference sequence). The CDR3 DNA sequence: TGCAGTGCTAGAGGGGGACAGGGGTATGGCTACACCTTC. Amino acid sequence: CSARGGQGYGYTF.

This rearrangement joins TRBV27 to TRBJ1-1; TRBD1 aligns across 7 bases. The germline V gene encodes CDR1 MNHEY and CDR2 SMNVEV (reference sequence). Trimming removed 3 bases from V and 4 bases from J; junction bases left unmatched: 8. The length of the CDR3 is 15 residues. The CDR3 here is CASSFSGGGGTEAFF. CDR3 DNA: TGTGCCAGCAGTTTTTCAGGGGGAGGTGGCACTGAAGCTTTCTTT.

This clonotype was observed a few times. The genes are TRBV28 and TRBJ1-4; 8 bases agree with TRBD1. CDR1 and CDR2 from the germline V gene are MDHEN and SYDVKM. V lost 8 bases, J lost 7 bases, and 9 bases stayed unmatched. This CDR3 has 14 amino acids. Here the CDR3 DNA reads TGTGCCAGCGGACTACAGACAGGGGCTGAAAAACTGTTTTTT. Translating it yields CASGLQTGAEKLFF.

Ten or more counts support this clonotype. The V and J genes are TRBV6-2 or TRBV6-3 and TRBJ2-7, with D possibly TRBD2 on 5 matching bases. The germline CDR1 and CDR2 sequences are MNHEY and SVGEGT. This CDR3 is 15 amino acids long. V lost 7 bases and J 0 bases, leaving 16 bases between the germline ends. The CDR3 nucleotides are TGTGCCAGCACCAATGGCGGGCCAAGCTCCTACGAGCAGTACTTC. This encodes CASTNGGPSSYEQYF.

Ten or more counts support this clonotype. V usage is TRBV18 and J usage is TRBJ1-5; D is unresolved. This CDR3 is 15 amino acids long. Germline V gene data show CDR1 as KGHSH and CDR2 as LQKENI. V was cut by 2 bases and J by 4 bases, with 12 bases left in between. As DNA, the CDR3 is TGTGCCAGCTCACCAACGGGTGAAGGGAATCAGCCCCAGCATTTT. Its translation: CASSPTGEGNQPQHF. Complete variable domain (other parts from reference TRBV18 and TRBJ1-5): NAGVMQNPRHLVRRRGQEARLRCSPMKGHSHVYWYRQLPEEGLKFMVYLQKENIIDESGMPKERFSAEFPKEGPSILRIQQVVRGDSAAYFCASSPTGEGNQPQHFGDGTRLSIL.

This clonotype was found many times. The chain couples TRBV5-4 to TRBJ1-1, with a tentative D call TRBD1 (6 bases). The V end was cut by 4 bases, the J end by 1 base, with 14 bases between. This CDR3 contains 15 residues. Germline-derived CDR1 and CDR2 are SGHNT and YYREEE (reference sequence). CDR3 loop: CASSHGGAGNTEAFF. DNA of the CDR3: TGTGCCAGCAGCCACGGGGGGGCGGGGAACACTGAAGCTTTCTTT. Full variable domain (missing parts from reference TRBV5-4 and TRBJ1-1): ETGVTQSPTHLIKTRGQQVTLRCSSQSGHNTVSWYQQALGQGPQFIFQYYREEENGRGNFPPRFSGLQFPNYSSELNVNALELDDSALYLCASSHGGAGNTEAFFGQGTRLTVV.

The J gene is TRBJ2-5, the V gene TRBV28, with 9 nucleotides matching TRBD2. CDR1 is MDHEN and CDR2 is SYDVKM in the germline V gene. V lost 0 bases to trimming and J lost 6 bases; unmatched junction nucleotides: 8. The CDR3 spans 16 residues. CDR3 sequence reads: CASSLWDSGSKKTQYF. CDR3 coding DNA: TGTGCCAGCAGTTTATGGGATAGCGGGAGTAAAAAGACCCAGTACTTC.

The CDR3 region is CASSPTRMGGLSSYEQYF. CDR3 DNA sequence: TGTGCCAGCAGTCCAACCAGAATGGGAGGCCTTAGCTCCTACGAGCAGTACTTC. The rearrangement joins TRBV27 to TRBJ2-7, with D possibly TRBD2 on 6 matching bases. This CDR3 is built from 18 residues. The V gene's germline CDR1 is MNHEY and CDR2 SMNVEV (reference sequence). V lost 5 bases, J lost 0 bases, and 23 bases lay in between.

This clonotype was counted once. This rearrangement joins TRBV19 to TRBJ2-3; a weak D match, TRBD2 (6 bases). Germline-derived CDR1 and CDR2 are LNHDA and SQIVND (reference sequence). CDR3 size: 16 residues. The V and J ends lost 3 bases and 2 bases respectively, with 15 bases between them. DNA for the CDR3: TGTGCCAGTAGTATCGCGGTGGCGGGGTTCACAGATACGCAGTATTTT. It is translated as CASSIAVAGFTDTQYF. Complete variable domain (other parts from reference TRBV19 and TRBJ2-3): DGGITQSPKYLFRKEGQNVTLSCEQNLNHDAMYWYRQDPGQGLRLIYYSQIVNDFQKGDIAEGYSVSREKKESFPLTVTSAQKNPTAFYLCASSIAVAGFTDTQYFGPGTRLTVL.

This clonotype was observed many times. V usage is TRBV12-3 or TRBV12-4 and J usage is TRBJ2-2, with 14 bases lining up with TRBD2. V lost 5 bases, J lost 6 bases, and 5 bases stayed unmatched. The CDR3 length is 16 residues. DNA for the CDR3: TGTGCCAGCAGTCCTCCGGGACTAGCGGGGGCCGGGGAGCTGTTTTTT. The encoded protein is CASSPPGLAGAGELFF.

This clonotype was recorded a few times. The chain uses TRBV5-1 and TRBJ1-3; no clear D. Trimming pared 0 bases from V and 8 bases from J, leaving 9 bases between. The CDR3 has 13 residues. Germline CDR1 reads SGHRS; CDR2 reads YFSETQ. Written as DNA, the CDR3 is TGCGCCAGCAGCTTGGGCCGGGCAGACACCATATATTTT. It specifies CASSLGRADTIYF.

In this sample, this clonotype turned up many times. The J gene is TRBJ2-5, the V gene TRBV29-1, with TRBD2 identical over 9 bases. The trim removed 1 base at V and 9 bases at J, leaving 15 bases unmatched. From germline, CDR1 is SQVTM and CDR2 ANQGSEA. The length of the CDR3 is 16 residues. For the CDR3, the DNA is TGCAGCGTTGAAGGGGCTGCTAGCGGGGCCCCGTGGGCCCAGTACTTC. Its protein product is CSVEGAASGAPWAQYF. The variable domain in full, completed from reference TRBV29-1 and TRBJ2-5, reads SAVISQKPSRDICQRGTSLTIQCQVDSQVTMMFWYRQQPGQSLTLIATANQGSEATYESGFVIDKFPISRPNLTFSTLTVSNMSPEDSSIYLCSVEGAASGAPWAQYFGPGTRLLVL.

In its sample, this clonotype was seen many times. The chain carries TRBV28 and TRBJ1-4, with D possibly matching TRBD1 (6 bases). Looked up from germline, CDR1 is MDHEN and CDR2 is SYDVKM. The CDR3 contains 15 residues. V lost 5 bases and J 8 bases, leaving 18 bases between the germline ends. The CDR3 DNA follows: TGTGCCAGCAGTCCTGGAGATGGGGGCAGAGAAAAACTGTTTTTT. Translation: CASSPGDGGREKLFF.

The DNA of the CDR3 is TGTGCCAGCAGTTTGGGGGGAGTACCGAACACCGGGGAGCTGTTTTTT. It yields the protein CASSLGGVPNTGELFF. The chain recombines TRBV12-3 or TRBV12-4 with TRBJ2-2, with D possibly TRBD2 on 6 matching bases. With 3 bases removed from V and 0 bases from J, the gap between germline ends came to 11 bases. This CDR3 spans 16 amino acids.

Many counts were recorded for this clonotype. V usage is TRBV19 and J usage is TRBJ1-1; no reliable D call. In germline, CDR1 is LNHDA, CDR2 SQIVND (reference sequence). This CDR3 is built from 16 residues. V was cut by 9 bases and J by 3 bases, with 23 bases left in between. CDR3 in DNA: TGTGCCAGCCGCCTGCTCAGTCGGGGTCTGTACACTGAAGCTTTCTTT. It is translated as CASRLLSRGLYTEAFF.

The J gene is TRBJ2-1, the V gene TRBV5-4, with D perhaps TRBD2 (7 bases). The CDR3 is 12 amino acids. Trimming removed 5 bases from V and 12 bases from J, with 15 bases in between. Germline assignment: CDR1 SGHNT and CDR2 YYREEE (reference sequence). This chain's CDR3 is CASRDPRGGQFF. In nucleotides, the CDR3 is TGTGCCAGCAGGGACCCAAGGGGGGGGCAGTTCTTC.

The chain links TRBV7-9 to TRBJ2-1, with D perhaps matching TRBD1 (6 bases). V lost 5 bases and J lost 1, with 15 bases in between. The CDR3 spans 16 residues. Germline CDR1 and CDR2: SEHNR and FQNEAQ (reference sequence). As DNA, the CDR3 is TGTGCCAGCAGCCGACGTGGGGGCCTTTCCTACAATGAGCAGTTCTTC. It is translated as CASSRRGGLSYNEQFF.

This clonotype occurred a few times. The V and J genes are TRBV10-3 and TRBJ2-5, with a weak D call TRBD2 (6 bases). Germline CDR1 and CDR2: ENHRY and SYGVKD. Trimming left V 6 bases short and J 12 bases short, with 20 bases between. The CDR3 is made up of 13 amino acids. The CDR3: CAIRVGNREREYF. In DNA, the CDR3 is TGTGCCATCAGAGTAGGGAACCGGGAGAGGGAGTACTTC.

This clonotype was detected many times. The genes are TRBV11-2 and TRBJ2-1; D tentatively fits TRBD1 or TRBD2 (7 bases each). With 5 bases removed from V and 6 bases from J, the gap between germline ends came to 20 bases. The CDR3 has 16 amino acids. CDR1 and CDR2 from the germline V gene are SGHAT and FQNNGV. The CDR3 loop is CASSVGGGGVFNEQFF. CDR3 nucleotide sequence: TGTGCCAGCAGCGTAGGGGGCGGGGGCGTTTTCAATGAGCAGTTCTTC.

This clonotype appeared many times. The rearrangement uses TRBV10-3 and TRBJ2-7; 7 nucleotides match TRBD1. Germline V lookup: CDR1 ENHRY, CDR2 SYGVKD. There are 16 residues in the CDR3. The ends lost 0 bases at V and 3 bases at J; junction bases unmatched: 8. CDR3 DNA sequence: TGTGCCATCAGTGAGTCGACGGGACAGAATGACTACGAGCAGTACTTC. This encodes CAISESTGQNDYEQYF.